Sequencing of this T cell receptor (beta chain) was carried out in a study of blood T cell repertoires in COVID-19. Study in general: Both acute and convalescent COVID-19 samples were obtained from the United States, Italy and Spain. PBMCs, B-cell-depleted T cells, or T cells provided the cDNA or gDNA that made up the material.

The count of this clone is one. The V gene lost 7 bases and the J gene lost 2 bases, with 8 bases spanning the gap. Germline CDR1 and CDR2: MNHNS and SASEGT. The CDR3 runs 13 residues. In the original analysis: Reference gene primer amplification in the assay estimated nucleated cell counts. Sequencing was performed with immunoSEQ multiplex PCR; in TCRdb, only in-frame clones are kept and a portion is missing. That table furnishes V, J and clone size, whereas the DNA furnished D and trimming. The sample records about 150,000 clones, roughly 84% being singletons. The V call is TRBV6-1, the J call TRBJ2-2; D call uncertain. What was sequenced was peripheral blood. The source of this sequence is a man younger than 30 with active or convalescent COVID-19. The CDR3 protein is CASTRINTGELFF. Here the CDR3 DNA reads TGTGCCAGCACCAGAATTAACACCGGGGAGCTGTTTTTT.